These 25 T cell receptor beta chains originate from one sample sequenced in a study of human T cells and chemical hapten exposure. TCRdb recomputed calls from the RACE reads with MiXCR, one row per CDR3 protein. The sample comprises about 140,000 distinct CDR3 sequences, about 11% of which are singletons, and about 1.4% rests with the top ten. Regarding time point: patch test 2, 6 weeks after DPC sensitization. Regarding treatment: therapeutic diphenylcyclopropenone sensitization with weekly scalp DPC. The sample was whole blood, taken in connection with sensitization to the hapten diphenylcyclopropenone (DPC). The receptor set was obtained from a woman aged 45-65 years with alopecia areata. Some clones in this sample may be carry-over from other donors' samples.

The chain uses TRBV3-1 and TRBJ2-1; a weak D match, TRBD2 (5 bases). In germline, CDR1 is LGHDT, CDR2 YNNKEL (reference sequence). CDR3 length equals 15 residues. V was shortened by 4 bases and J by 2 bases, with 12 bases between the two germline ends. CDR3 loop: CASSPPRGAYNEQFF. The CDR3 coding sequence is TGTGCCAGCAGCCCCCCCCGGGGAGCCTACAATGAGCAGTTCTTC.

At least ten counts were recorded for this clonotype. The genes are TRBV5-1 and TRBJ2-1; 14 nucleotides align to TRBD2. This CDR3 has 21 amino acids. Trimming cost V 3 bases and J 0 bases; bases outside gene matches: 14. The germline CDR1 and CDR2 sequences are SGHRS and YFSETQ. As DNA, the CDR3 is TGCGCCAGCAGCTGGGGACTAGCGGGAGCTAAATCCCTGAGCTCCTACAATGAGCAGTTCTTC. Translation gives CASSWGLAGAKSLSSYNEQFF.

This clonotype was seen a few times. The rearrangement joins TRBV6-5 to TRBJ2-3, with 7 bases lining up with TRBD2. The CDR3 length is 14 residues. J gave up 4 bases and V 8 bases, and 9 bases lay outside the gene matches. CDR1 and CDR2 (germline): MNHEY, SVGAGI. CDR3 loop: CASALLGGSDTQYF. DNA for the CDR3: TGTGCCAGCGCCCTCTTGGGAGGGTCAGATACGCAGTATTTT.

This clonotype was counted at least ten times. The rearrangement uses TRBV4-1 and TRBJ2-3; no clear D. This CDR3 has 17 residues. Germline CDR1 MGHRA, CDR2 YSYEKL. V lost 0 bases to trimming and J lost 13 bases, with 26 bases between them. CDR3 nucleotide sequence: TGCGCCAGCAGCCAAGATCGAGGCGACCCCCTCACCAGGTGGGAGTATTTT. Amino acid sequence: CASSQDRGDPLTRWEYF.

This rearrangement joins TRBV9 to TRBJ2-1, with 8 bases identical to TRBD2. The CDR3 runs to 15 residues. CDR1 is SGDLS and CDR2 is YYNGEE in the germline V gene. J lost 5 bases, V lost 6 bases, and 10 bases had no gene match. The CDR3 region is CASTVGTSGDNEQFF. CDR3 DNA sequence: TGTGCCAGCACCGTGGGTACTAGCGGAGACAATGAGCAGTTCTTC.

The chain uses TRBV2 and TRBJ2-2; D possibly corresponds to TRBD1 (5 bases). Trimming took 6 bases from V and 6 from J, leaving 11 bases between them. This CDR3 is 13 amino acids long. Per germline, CDR1 SNHLY and CDR2 FYNNEI. The CDR3 DNA reads TGTGCCAGCAGGGGGCGGCCCCCCGGGGAGCTGTTTTTT. Amino acid sequence: CASRGRPPGELFF.

This clonotype was detected only a few times. V gene TRBV6-5 combines with J gene TRBJ1-1; 7 nucleotides align to TRBD1. The J segment lost 11 bases and the V segment lost 0 bases, leaving 3 bases of the junction unmatched. CDR3 length equals 12 residues. The germline V gene has CDR1 MNHEY and CDR2 SVGAGI. CDR3 sequence (DNA): TGTGCCAGCAGTTACTCGACAGGGAATGCTTTCTTT. Amino acids: CASSYSTGNAFF.

This clonotype was seen at least ten times. The chain uses TRBV20-1 and TRBJ2-2, with TRBD2 matching over 7 bases. V shed 0 bases, J shed 7 bases, and the junction held 11 bases outside the gene matches. The V gene's germline CDR1 is DFQATT and CDR2 SNEGSKA (reference sequence). The CDR3 spans 16 residues. The CDR3 DNA reads TGCAGTGCTAGAGACGTTTGGGCTAGCGGCAGCGGGGAGCTGTTTTTT. Translation: CSARDVWASGSGELFF.

The chain joins TRBV2 to TRBJ2-7; unclear D gene. This CDR3 is 14 amino acids long. Germline values: CDR1 SNHLY, CDR2 FYNNEI. Trimming shortened V by 1 base and J by 2 bases, and 9 bases separated the two germline ends. The DNA for the CDR3 is TGTGCCAGCAGTGAAGGTGAACCTCCCTACGAGCAGTACTTC. Encoded protein: CASSEGEPPYEQYF.

J is TRBJ2-1 and V is TRBV11-2; tentatively, D is TRBD2 (5 bases). The germline gives CDR1 SGHAT, CDR2 FQNNGV. Trimming took off 1 base at V and 9 bases at J, with 13 bases between the two ends. The CDR3 is made up of 14 amino acids. The DNA of the CDR3 is TGTGCCAGCAGCTTAGCACCCCAGAGCGGTGAGCAGTTCTTC. Encoded protein: CASSLAPQSGEQFF.

The sample holds many counts of this clonotype. The J gene is TRBJ2-1, the V gene TRBV7-2; D unresolved. CDR3 length: 15 amino acids. V shed 4 bases and J shed 0 bases, with 10 bases lying between them. Germline V gene sequence: CDR1 SGHTA, CDR2 FQGNSA. The CDR3 here is CASSSTQVSYNEQFF. The CDR3 bases are TGTGCCAGCAGCTCCACTCAGGTCTCCTACAATGAGCAGTTCTTC.

This clonotype was seen ten or more times. The chain is built from TRBV18 and TRBJ1-1; D is unresolved. CDR1 and CDR2 (germline): KGHSH, LQKENI. This CDR3 has 13 amino acids. Trimming took off 3 bases at V and 0 bases at J, with 5 bases between the two ends. The CDR3 nucleotides read TGTGCCAGCTCACCGTCACTGAACACTGAAGCTTTCTTT. Translation gives CASSPSLNTEAFF.

This clonotype has only a few counts. The chain's CDR3 is CASSTGWRRNQPQHF. The DNA of the CDR3 is TGTGCCAGTAGTACCGGGTGGAGGAGAAATCAGCCCCAGCATTTT. This chain connects TRBV19 to TRBJ1-5, with unresolved D. With 4 bases removed from V and 4 bases from J, the gap between germline ends came to 14 bases. This CDR3 contains 15 residues. In germline, CDR1 is LNHDA, CDR2 SQIVND (reference sequence).

Worth noting for this clonotype: A junction boundary mismatches the germline segment, possibly from a read error. The chain couples TRBV5-1 to TRBJ2-7, with 9 bases lining up with TRBD2. Germline CDR1 SGHRS, CDR2 YFSETQ. CDR3 size: 16 residues. For the CDR3, the DNA is TGCGCCAGCAGCCCCCGACAAGCGGGAGGCTCCTACGAGCAGCACTTC. Protein sequence: CASSPRQAGGSYEQHF.

This clonotype was seen at least ten times. The chain uses TRBV6-5 and TRBJ1-5; 8 nucleotides match TRBD1. Germline-derived CDR1 and CDR2 are MNHEY and SVGAGI. Trimming took 4 bases from V and 1 from J; bases not matched to a gene: 6. The CDR3 extends over 16 amino acids. CDR3 sequence: CASSSTGVGSNQPQHF. Here the CDR3 DNA reads TGTGCCAGCAGTTCGACAGGGGTTGGCAGCAATCAGCCCCAGCATTTT.

This clonotype was found a few times. The rearrangement links TRBV18 to TRBJ2-1; D is unclear. CDR1 is KGHSH and CDR2 is LQKENI in the germline V gene. Between the trimmed V and J ends, which lost 2 bases and 0 bases, there was a span of 8 bases. The CDR3 is 15 residues long. DNA for the CDR3: TGTGCCAGCTCACCAGGGCTAACCTCCTACAATGAGCAGTTCTTC. Its protein product is CASSPGLTSYNEQFF.

The J gene is TRBJ1-5, the V gene TRBV3-1; the D is unclear. Trimming stripped 1 base from V and 7 bases from J, with 11 bases between. Germline V lookup: CDR1 LGHDT, CDR2 YNNKEL (reference sequence). The CDR3 runs 14 residues. This chain's CDR3 is CASSQGLRSQPQHF. CDR3 in DNA: TGTGCCAGCAGCCAAGGTCTCAGGTCACAGCCCCAGCATTTT. Together with reference TRBV3-1 and TRBJ1-5, the CDR3 gives the full variable domain: DTAVSQTPKYLVTQMGNDKSIKCEQNLGHDTMYWYKQDSKKFLKIMFSYNNKELIINETVPNRFSPKSPDKAHLNLHINSLELGDSAVYFCASSQGLRSQPQHFGDGTRLSIL.

This clonotype has only a few counts. The rearrangement uses TRBV3-1 and TRBJ2-7; the match to TRBD2 covers 14 bases. The ends lost 0 bases at V and 3 bases at J; junction bases unmatched: 13. The CDR3 is made up of 20 amino acids. Germline V lookup: CDR1 LGHDT, CDR2 YNNKEL (reference sequence). The CDR3 region has the DNA TGTGCCAGCAGCCAAGATCCCGGACTAGCGGGAGGAAAAAGTCTCTACGAGCAGTACTTC. It specifies CASSQDPGLAGGKSLYEQYF.

The genes are TRBV24-1 and TRBJ1-5; D not resolved. Trimming stripped 12 bases from V and 1 base from J, with 15 bases between. In germline, CDR1 is KGHDR, CDR2 SFDVKD. This CDR3 is 14 amino acids long. The CDR3: CASQSPGSNQPQHF. CDR3 coding DNA: TGTGCCTCCCAGTCCCCCGGGAGCAATCAGCCCCAGCATTTT.

This clonotype was detected many times. V is TRBV18 and J is TRBJ1-1; 9 positions match TRBD1. The trim removed 6 bases at V and 5 bases at J, leaving 7 bases unmatched. The CDR3 is 14 amino acids. Per the germline V gene, CDR1 is KGHSH and CDR2 is LQKENI. CDR3 in amino acids: CASSPTGGGTEAFF. CDR3 sequence (DNA): TGTGCCAGCTCGCCGACAGGGGGAGGAACTGAAGCTTTCTTT. Full variable domain (missing parts from reference TRBV18 and TRBJ1-1): NAGVMQNPRHLVRRRGQEARLRCSPMKGHSHVYWYRQLPEEGLKFMVYLQKENIIDESGMPKERFSAEFPKEGPSILRIQQVVRGDSAAYFCASSPTGGGTEAFFGQGTRLTVV.

The table lists this clonotype with a few counts. The rearrangement uses TRBV7-9 and TRBJ1-6, with unresolved D. V was trimmed by 5 bases and J by 9 bases, leaving 8 bases between them. The length of the CDR3 is 12 residues. Per the germline V gene, CDR1 is SEHNR and CDR2 is FQNEAQ (reference sequence). CDR3 region: CASSQEGSPLHF. The DNA for the CDR3 is TGTGCCAGCAGCCAAGAGGGTTCACCCCTCCACTTT.

In this sample, this clonotype turned up a few times. This sequence joins TRBV9 and TRBJ2-1, with 7 bases aligning to TRBD1. V lost 0 bases, J lost 3 bases, and 6 bases stayed unmatched. This CDR3 has 16 amino acids. Germline CDR1 SGDLS, CDR2 YYNGEE. The CDR3 region is CASSVGATGNYNEQFF. The DNA of the CDR3 is TGTGCCAGCAGCGTAGGGGCGACAGGGAACTACAATGAGCAGTTCTTC.

This clonotype was counted between two and nine times. The chain links TRBV7-2 to TRBJ2-2; a possible D gene is TRBD2 (6 bases). The CDR3 is 15 residues long. The V end lost 1 base, the J end lost 2 bases, and 8 bases lay between the germline ends. In germline, CDR1 is SGHTA, CDR2 FQGNSA. The CDR3 nucleotides read TGTGCCAGCAGCTTAGGCGGGACTAACACCGGGGAGCTGTTTTTT. Translated: CASSLGGTNTGELFF.

This clonotype has ten or more counts. The chain is built from TRBV27 and TRBJ2-5; either TRBD1 or TRBD2 may supply D (5 bases each). The CDR3 consists of 13 residues. V was pared by 4 bases and J by 5 bases, with 11 bases between. Germline CDR1 and CDR2: MNHEY and SMNVEV (reference sequence). Written as DNA, the CDR3 is TGTGCCAGCAGTTCGGGACCTTGGGAGACCCAGTACTTC. This encodes CASSSGPWETQYF.

This clonotype was seen a few times. CDR3 sequence: CASSYKGNEQFF. The CDR3 bases are TGTGCCAGCAGTTACAAAGGGAATGAGCAGTTCTTC. The chain links TRBV12-3 or TRBV12-4 to TRBJ2-1; D is uncertain. V shed 4 bases and J shed 7 bases, with 8 bases lying between them. This CDR3 is 12 amino acids long.